This T cell receptor (beta chain) originates from a study of graft-versus-host responses after intestinal transplantation. Study information: Anti-thymocyte globulin induction, then tacrolimus and steroids for around 3 years, went to all recipients.

The CDR3 consists of 12 residues. The germline V gene encodes CDR1 PRHDT and CDR2 FYEKMQ (reference sequence). The V end was cut by 2 bases, the J end by 4 bases, with 6 bases between. This clone was observed once. Data came from immunoSEQ multiplex PCR; TCRdb stores just in-frame clones and leaves some out. The table lists tens of thousands of clones, roughly 93% of them singletons, with about 5.5% in the top ten. Specimen: PBMCs, collected more than 750 days after a first intestinal transplant, on the day of a second. The sequence was obtained from a human patient who received an intestinal transplant, so some T cells may come from the graft donor. The V and J genes are TRBV13 and TRBJ2-7, with D possibly being TRBD2 (5 bases). The CDR3 nucleotides read TGTGCCAGCAGCTTAAGGACTTACGAGCAGTACTTC. It specifies CASSLRTYEQYF.